This paragraph covers one T cell receptor beta chain sequence. No DNA is shown, since the ends of the CDR3 on it are uncertain; the CDR3 is the one TCRdb lists. The data derive from a study of shared clonotypes between healthy human individuals. The V gene's germline CDR1 is SNHLY and CDR2 FYNNEI. The CDR3 is made up of 12 amino acids, end residues included. TCRdb's table, derived via immunoSEQ multiplex PCR, lists solely in-frame clones and lacks some. This table has about 2.4 million clones, approximately 94% appearing once. Donors were Caucasian adults residing in Nashville, Tennessee, USA. Sequencing used naive CD4+ T cells from PBMCs. Noted subset: CD45RA+ positively selected. The chain uses TRBV2 and TRBJ1-1; the listed D gene, TRBD1, was not tested against the DNA. This receptor was identified in a man aged 18 to 35 in good health. Some clones in this sample may be carry-over from other donors' samples. The CDR3 region is CASRVGTGSVFF.